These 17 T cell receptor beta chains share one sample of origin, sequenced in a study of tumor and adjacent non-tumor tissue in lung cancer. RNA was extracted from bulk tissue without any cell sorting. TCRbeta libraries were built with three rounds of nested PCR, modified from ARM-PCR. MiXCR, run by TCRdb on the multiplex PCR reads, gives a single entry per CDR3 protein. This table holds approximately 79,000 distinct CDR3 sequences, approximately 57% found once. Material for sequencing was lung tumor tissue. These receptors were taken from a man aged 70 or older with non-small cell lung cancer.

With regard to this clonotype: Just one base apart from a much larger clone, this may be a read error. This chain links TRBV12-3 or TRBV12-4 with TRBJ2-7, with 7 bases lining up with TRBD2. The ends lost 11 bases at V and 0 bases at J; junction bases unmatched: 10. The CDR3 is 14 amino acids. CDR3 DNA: TGTGCCGTTTCTCCCGGGGAGGGCTCCTACGAGCAGTACTTC. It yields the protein CAVSPGEGSYEQYF.

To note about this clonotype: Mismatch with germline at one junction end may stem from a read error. CDR3: CATSDLSPNTGELLF. DNA for the CDR3: TGTGCCACCAGTGATTTGAGCCCAAACACCGGGGAGCTGTTATTT. V usage is TRBV24-1 and J usage is TRBJ2-2, with D possibly being TRBD2 (5 bases). The CDR3 has 15 amino acids. CDR1 and CDR2 from the germline V gene are KGHDR and SFDVKD.

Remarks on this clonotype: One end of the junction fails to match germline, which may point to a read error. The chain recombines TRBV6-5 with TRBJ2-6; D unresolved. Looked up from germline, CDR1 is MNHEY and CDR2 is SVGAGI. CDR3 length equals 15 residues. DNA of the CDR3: TGTGCCAGCAATTACACAAGCTCTGGGGCCAACGTCCTGACTTTC. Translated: CASNYTSSGANVLTF.

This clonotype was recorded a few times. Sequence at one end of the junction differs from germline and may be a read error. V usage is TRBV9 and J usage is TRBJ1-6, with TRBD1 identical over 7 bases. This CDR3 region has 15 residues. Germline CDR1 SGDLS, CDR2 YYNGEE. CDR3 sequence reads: CASTVGTAYNSPLHF. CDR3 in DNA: TGTGCCAGCACCGTAGGGACAGCGTATAATTCACCCCTCCACTTT.

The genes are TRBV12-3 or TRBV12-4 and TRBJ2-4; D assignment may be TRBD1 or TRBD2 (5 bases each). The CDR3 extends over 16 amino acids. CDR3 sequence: CVNRGPFTGPKNIQYF. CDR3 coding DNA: TGTGTCAACAGAGGTCCTTTCACGGGGCCCAAAAACATTCAGTACTTC.

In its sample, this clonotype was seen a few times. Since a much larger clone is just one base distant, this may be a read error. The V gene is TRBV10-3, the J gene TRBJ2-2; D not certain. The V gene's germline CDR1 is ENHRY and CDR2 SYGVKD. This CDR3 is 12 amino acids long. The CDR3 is CTINGGPGELFF. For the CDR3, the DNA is TGTACCATCAACGGTGGGCCCGGGGAGCTGTTTTTT.

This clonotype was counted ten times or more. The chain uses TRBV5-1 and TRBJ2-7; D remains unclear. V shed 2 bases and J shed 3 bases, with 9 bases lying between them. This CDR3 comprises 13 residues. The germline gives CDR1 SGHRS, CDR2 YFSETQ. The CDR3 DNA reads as TGCGCCAGCAGCTTACCTGGGGTCTACGAGCAGTACTTC. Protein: CASSLPGVYEQYF.

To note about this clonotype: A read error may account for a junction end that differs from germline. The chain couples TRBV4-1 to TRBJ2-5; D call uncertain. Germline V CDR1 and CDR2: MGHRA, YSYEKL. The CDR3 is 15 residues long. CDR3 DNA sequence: TGTGCCAGCAGCCAAGTGGTCAGCAAGGGTGAGACCCAGTGCTTC. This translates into CASSQVVSKGETQCF.

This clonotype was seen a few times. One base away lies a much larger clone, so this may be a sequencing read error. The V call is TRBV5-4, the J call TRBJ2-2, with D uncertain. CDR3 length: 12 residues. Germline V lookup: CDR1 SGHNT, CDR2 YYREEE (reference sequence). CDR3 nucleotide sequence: TGTGCCCGCAGCCTCCTGGAGGGGGAGCTGTTTTTT. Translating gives CARSLLEGELFF.

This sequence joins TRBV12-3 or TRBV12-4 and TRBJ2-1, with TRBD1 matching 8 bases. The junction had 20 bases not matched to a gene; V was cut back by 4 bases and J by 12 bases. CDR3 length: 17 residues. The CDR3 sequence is CASSSSPGQVAYIGQFF. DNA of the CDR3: TGTGCCAGCAGTTCAAGCCCGGGACAGGTCGCCTACATTGGGCAGTTCTTC.

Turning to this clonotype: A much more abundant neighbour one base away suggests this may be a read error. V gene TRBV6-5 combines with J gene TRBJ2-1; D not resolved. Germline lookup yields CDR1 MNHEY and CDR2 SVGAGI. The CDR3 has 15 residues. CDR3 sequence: CACSPDDFLGNEQFF. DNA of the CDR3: TGTGCCTGCAGTCCGGACGACTTCCTAGGGAATGAGCAGTTCTTC.

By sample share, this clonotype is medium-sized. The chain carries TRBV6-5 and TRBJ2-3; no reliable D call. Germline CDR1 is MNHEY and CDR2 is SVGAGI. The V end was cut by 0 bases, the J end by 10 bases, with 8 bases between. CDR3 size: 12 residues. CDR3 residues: CASSYSGLAQYF. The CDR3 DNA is TGTGCCAGCAGTTACTCAGGGCTAGCGCAGTATTTT.

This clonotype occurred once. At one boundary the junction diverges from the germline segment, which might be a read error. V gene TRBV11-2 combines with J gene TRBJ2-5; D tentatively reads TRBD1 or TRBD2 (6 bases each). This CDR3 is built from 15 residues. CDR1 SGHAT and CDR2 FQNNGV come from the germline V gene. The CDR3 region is CASNLAPVGGVTQYF. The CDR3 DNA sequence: TGTGCCAGCAACTTAGCCCCAGTCGGGGGCGTGACCCAGTACTTC. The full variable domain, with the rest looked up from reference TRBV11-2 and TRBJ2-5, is EAGVAQSPRYKIIEKRQSVAFWCNPISGHATLYWYQQILGQGPKLLIQFQNNGVVDDSQLPKDRFSAERLKGVDSTLKIQPAKLEDSAVYLCASNLAPVGGVTQYFGPGTRLLVL.

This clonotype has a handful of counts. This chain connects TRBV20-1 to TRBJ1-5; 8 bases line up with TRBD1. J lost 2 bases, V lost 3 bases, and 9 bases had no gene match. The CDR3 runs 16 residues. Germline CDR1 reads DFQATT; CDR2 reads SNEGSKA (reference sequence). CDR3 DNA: TGCAGTGCTAGGCCTACAGGGGGAGTCGGCAATCAGCCCCAGCATTTT. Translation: CSARPTGGVGNQPQHF.

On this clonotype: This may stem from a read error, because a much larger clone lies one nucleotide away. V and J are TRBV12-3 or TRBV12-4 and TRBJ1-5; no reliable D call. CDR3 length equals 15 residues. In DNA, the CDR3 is TGTGCCAGCAGTTTTCCGACTGAAAGCAATCAGTCCCAGCATTTT. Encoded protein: CASSFPTESNQSQHF.

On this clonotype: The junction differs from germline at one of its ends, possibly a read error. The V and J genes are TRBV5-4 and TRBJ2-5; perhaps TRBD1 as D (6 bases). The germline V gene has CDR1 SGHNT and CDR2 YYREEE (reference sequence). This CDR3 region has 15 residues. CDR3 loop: CTSSRGYREGETQYF. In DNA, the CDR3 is TGTACCAGCAGCCGAGGGTACAGGGAAGGAGAGACCCAGTACTTC.

The CDR3: CAWTTGTRTGELFF. The CDR3 coding sequence is TGTGCCTGGACGACAGGGACGCGCACCGGGGAGCTGTTTTTT. V and J are TRBV30 and TRBJ2-2; TRBD1 matches 7 bases. The length of the CDR3 is 14 residues. V was pared by 4 bases and J by 4 bases, with 6 bases of the junction left unmatched. Germline values: CDR1 GTSNPN, CDR2 SVGIG (reference sequence).